This record covers a single T cell receptor (beta chain). Authors' data handling: Researchers report that nucleated cell counts were estimated from reference gene primer amplification. Using immunoSEQ multiplex PCR, the repertoire was profiled, and TCRdb retains in-frame clones only, with some absent. From that table come the V and J calls and clone size; the DNA was used to work out D and trimming. The data show about 100,000 clones, over 75% seen once. The data derive from a study of blood T cell repertoires in COVID-19. On the study more broadly: Sites in the United States, Italy and Spain provided acute and convalescent COVID-19 samples. The analysed material was cDNA or gDNA that came from T cells, B-cell-depleted T cells, or PBMCs.

Germline CDR1 is LNHDA and CDR2 is SQIVND (reference sequence). V shed 6 bases and J 3 bases; nucleotides not matched to a gene: 2. The CDR3 runs 13 residues. The sequencing input was peripheral blood. This chain connects TRBV19 to TRBJ1-2; TRBD1 matches 9 bases. The receptor was derived from a human donor in a cohort sampled during active COVID-19. The CDR3 loop is CASRWTGDYGYTF. Written as DNA, the CDR3 is TGTGCCAGTAGATGGACAGGGGACTATGGCTACACCTTC.